This T cell receptor beta chain was documented in a study of beta chain features in type 1 diabetes. As regards this clone: Antigen unknown. Other DNA variants within this sample encode the same CDR3.

V lost 4 bases and J lost 0; bases outside the gene matches: 1. CDR1 and CDR2 (germline): SGHTA, FQGNSA. This CDR3 comprises 14 residues. Each of the CD4+ naive, central memory, regulatory and stem cell-like memory populations was sorted via CD45RO/CCR7/CD25/CD127/CD95/CD27. The study's findings and limits: Shortening of TCRB CDR3s, moderate but significant, appeared in all four CD4+ subsets of Type 1 diabetes patients. Whether HLA type influences TCRB rearrangement remained unresolved here.

Every isolated RNA sample was fully reverse transcribed, so sequencing captured expressed TCRB transcripts. Sequenced by immunoSEQ multiplex PCR; TCRdb stores in-frame clones only, minus some. The data hold around 600,000 clones, with over 10% observed a single time. Material for sequencing was naive CD4+ T cells from blood. V gene TRBV7-2 combines with J gene TRBJ2-3; 7 bases map to TRBD2. The sequence was obtained from a man aged 25 to 45 with type 1 diabetes. This CDR3 is CASSSGGSTDTQYF. In DNA form, the CDR3 reads TGTGCCAGCAGCTCGGGGGGAAGCACAGATACGCAGTATTTT.